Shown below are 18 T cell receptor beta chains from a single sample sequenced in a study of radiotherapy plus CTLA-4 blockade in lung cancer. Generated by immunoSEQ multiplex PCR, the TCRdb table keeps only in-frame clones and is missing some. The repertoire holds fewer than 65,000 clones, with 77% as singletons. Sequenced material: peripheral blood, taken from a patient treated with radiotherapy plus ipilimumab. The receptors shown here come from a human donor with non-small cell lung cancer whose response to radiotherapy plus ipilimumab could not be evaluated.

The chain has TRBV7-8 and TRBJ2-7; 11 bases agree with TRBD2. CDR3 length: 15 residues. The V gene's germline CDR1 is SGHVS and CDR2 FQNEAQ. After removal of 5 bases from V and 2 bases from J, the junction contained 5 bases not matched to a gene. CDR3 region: CASSERTSGPYEQYF. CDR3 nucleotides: TGTGCCAGCAGCGAGAGGACTAGCGGGCCCTACGAGCAGTACTTC.

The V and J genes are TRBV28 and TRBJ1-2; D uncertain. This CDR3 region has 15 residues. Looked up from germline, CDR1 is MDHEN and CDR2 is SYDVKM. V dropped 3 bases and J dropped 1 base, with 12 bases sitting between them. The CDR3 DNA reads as TGTGCCAGCAGTTTGGTAACAGATCTTAACTATGGCTACACCTTC. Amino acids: CASSLVTDLNYGYTF.

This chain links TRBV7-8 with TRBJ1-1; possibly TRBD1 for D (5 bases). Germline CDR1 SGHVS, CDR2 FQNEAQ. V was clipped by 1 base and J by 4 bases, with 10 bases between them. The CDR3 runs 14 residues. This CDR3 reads CASSLGQFSTEAFF. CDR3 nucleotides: TGTGCCAGCAGCTTAGGACAGTTCAGCACTGAAGCTTTCTTT.

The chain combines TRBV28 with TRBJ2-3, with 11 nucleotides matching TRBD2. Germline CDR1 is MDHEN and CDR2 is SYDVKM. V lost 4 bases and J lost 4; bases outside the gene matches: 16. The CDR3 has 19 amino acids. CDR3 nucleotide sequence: TGTGCCAGCAGTTCCCCACCTATTAGCGGGAGGGCCAGTCCAGATACGCAGTATTTT. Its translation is CASSSPPISGRASPDTQYF.

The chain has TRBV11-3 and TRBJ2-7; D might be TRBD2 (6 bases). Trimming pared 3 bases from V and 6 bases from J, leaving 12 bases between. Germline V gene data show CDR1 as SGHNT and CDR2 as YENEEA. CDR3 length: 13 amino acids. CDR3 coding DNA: TGTGCCAGCAGCTTCGGAGGGCTTGCCGAGCAGTACTTC. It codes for CASSFGGLAEQYF.

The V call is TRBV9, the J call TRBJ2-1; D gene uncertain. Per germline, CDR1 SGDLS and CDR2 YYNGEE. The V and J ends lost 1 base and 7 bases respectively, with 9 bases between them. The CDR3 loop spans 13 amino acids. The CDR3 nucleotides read TGTGCCAGCAGCGTATGGGCATGGAATGAGCAGTTCTTC. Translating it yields CASSVWAWNEQFF.

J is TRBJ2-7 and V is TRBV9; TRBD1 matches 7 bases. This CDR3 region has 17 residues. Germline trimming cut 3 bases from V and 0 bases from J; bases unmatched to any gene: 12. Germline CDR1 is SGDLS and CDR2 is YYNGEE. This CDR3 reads CASSALLTGPSSYEQYF. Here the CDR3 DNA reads TGTGCCAGCAGCGCCCTTCTGACAGGGCCGAGCTCCTACGAGCAGTACTTC. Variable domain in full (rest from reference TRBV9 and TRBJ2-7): DSGVTQTPKHLITATGQRVTLRCSPRSGDLSVYWYQQSLDQGLQFLIQYYNGEERAKGNILERFSAQQFPDLHSELNLSSLELGDSALYFCASSALLTGPSSYEQYFGPGTRLTVT.

CDR3 loop: CASSFLSGTATDTQYF. DNA for the CDR3: TGCGCCAGCAGCTTTCTTAGCGGGACTGCCACAGATACGCAGTATTTT. The chain has TRBV5-1 and TRBJ2-3; 8 bases map to TRBD2. The CDR3 spans 16 residues. Per the germline V gene, CDR1 is SGHRS and CDR2 is YFSETQ. The trim removed 2 bases at V and 2 bases at J, leaving 7 bases unmatched.

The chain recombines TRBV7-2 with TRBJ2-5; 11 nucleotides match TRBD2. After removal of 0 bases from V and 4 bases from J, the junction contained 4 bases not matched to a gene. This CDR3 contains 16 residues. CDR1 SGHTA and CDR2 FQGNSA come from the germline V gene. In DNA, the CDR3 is TGTGCCAGCAGCTTAGCGTGGCTAGCGGGGGGAGAGACCCAGTACTTC. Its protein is CASSLAWLAGGETQYF. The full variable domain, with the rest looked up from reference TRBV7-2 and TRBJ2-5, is GAGVSQSPSNKVTEKGKDVELRCDPISGHTALYWYRQSLGQGLEFLIYFQGNSAPDKSGLPSDRFSAERTGGSVSTLTIQRTQQEDSAVYLCASSLAWLAGGETQYFGPGTRLLVL.

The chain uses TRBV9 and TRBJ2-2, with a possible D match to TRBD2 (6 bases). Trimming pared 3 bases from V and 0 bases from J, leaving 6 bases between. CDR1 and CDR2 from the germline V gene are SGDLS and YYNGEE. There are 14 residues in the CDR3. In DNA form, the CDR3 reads TGTGCCAGCAGCGGGAGGGCGAACACCGGGGAGCTGTTTTTT. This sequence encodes CASSGRANTGELFF. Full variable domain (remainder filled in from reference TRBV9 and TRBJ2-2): DSGVTQTPKHLITATGQRVTLRCSPRSGDLSVYWYQQSLDQGLQFLIQYYNGEERAKGNILERFSAQQFPDLHSELNLSSLELGDSALYFCASSGRANTGELFFGEGSRLTVL.

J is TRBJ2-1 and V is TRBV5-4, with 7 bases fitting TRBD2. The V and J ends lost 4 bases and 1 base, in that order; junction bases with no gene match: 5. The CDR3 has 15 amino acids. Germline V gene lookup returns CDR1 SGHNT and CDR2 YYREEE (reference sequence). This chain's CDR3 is CASSPGLVSYNEQFF. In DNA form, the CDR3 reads TGTGCCAGCAGCCCAGGACTAGTTTCCTACAATGAGCAGTTCTTC.

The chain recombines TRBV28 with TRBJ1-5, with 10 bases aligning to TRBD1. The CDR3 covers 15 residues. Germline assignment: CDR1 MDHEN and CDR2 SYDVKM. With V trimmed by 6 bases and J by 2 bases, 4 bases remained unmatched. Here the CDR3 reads CASSLTGGGNQPQHF. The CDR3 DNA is TGTGCCAGCAGCCTGACAGGGGGCGGCAATCAGCCCCAGCATTTT. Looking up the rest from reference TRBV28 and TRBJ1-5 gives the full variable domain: DVKVTQSSRYLVKRTGEKVFLECVQDMDHENMFWYRQDPGLGLRLIYFSYDVKMKEKGDIPEGYSVSREKKERFSLILESASTNQTSMYLCASSLTGGGNQPQHFGDGTRLSIL.

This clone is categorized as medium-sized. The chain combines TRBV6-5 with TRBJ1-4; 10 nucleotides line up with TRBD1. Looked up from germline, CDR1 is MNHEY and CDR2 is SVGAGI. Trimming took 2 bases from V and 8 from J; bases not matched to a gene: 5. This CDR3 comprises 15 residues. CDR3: CASSYDRGRYEKLFF. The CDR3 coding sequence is TGTGCCAGCAGTTACGACAGGGGGCGATACGAAAAACTGTTTTTT.

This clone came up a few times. CDR3 nucleotide sequence: TGTGCCAGCAGCTTGGACCGACAAGAATACTATGGCTACACCTTC. Protein: CASSLDRQEYYGYTF. The genes are TRBV5-4 and TRBJ1-2; D gene uncertain. Looked up from germline, CDR1 is SGHNT and CDR2 is YYREEE (reference sequence). CDR3 length: 15 amino acids. The V and J ends lost 0 bases and 3 bases respectively, with 12 bases between them.

DNA of the CDR3: TGTGCCTGGAGACTGGGCGGGGGAGCCTTAGCCAAAAACATTCAGTACTTC. This translates into CAWRLGGGALAKNIQYF. The gene calls are TRBV30 and TRBJ2-4, with 7 bases aligning to TRBD2. The V segment lost 3 bases and the J segment 0 bases; nucleotides outside the gene matches: 11. The germline V gene has CDR1 GTSNPN and CDR2 SVGIG (reference sequence). The CDR3 has 17 amino acids.

The CDR3 is CASSLGGGVSGRGEQFF. As DNA, the CDR3 is TGTGCCAGCAGCTTAGGAGGTGGGGTTAGCGGGAGAGGTGAGCAGTTCTTC. The chain has TRBV7-6 and TRBJ2-1; 9 bases align to TRBD2. This CDR3 comprises 17 residues. V lost 1 base and J lost 9; bases outside the gene matches: 13. The germline V gene encodes CDR1 SGHVS and CDR2 FNYEAQ.

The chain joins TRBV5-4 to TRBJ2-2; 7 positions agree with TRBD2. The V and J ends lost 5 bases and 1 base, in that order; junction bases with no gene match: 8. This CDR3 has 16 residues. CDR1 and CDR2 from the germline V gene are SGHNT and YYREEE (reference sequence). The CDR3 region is CASRGGGLMNTGELFF. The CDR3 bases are TGTGCCAGCAGGGGCGGGGGACTGATGAACACCGGGGAGCTGTTTTTT.

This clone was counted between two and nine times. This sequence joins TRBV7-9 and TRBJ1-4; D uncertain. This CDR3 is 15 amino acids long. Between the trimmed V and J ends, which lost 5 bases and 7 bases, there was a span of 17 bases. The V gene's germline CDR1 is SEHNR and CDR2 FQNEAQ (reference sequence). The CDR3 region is CASSHSSSEGEKLFF. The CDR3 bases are TGTGCCAGCAGCCATTCCAGTTCGGAGGGTGAAAAACTGTTTTTT.